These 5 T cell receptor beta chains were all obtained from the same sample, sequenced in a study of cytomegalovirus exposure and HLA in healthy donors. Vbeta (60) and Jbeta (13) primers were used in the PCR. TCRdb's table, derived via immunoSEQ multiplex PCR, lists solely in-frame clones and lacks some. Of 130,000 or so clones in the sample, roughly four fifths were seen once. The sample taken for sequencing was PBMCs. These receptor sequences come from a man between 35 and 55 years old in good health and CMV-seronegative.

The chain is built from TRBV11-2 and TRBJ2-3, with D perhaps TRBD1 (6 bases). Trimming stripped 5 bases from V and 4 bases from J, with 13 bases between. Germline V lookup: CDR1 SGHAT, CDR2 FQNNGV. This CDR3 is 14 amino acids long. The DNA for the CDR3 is TGTGCCAGCAGCCCGCAGGGGTTCTCAGATACGCAGTATTTT. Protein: CASSPQGFSDTQYF. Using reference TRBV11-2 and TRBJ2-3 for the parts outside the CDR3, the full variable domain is EAGVAQSPRYKIIEKRQSVAFWCNPISGHATLYWYQQILGQGPKLLIQFQNNGVVDDSQLPKDRFSAERLKGVDSTLKIQPAKLEDSAVYLCASSPQGFSDTQYFGPGTRLTVL.

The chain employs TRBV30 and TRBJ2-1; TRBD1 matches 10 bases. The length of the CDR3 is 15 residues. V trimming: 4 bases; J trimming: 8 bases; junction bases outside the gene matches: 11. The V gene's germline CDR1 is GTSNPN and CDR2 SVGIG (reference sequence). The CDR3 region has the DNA TGTGCCTGGACCCCACGACAGGGGGCAAGGGATGAGCAGTTCTTC. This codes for CAWTPRQGARDEQFF.

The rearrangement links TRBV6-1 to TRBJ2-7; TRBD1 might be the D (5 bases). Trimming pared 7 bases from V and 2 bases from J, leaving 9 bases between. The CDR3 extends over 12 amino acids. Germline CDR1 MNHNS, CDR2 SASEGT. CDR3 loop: CASKGAAYEQYF. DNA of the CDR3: TGTGCCAGCAAAGGGGCTGCCTACGAGCAGTACTTC.

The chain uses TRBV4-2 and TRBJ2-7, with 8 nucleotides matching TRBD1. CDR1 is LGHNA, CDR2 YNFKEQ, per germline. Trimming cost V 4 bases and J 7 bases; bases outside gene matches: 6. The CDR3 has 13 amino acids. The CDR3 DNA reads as TGTGCCAGCAGCCGACAGACAGGGGAAGAGCAGTACTTC. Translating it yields CASSRQTGEEQYF.

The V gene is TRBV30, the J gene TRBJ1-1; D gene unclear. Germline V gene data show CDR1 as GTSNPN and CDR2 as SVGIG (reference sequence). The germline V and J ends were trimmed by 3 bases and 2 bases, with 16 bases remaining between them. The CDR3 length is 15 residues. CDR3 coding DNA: TGTGCCTGGAGGGGTTTGTGGGAGACTAACACTGAAGCTTTCTTT. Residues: CAWRGLWETNTEAFF.